The next 4 T cell receptor beta chains were all read from a single sample in a study of technical replicates of blood from a few donors (dated by TCRdb to the late 2010s). The library was obtained by the immunoSEQ multiplex PCR assay. Drawn from immuneACCESS, this table holds only the in-frame rearrangements with V and J called that TCRdb kept. Clones are partly lost; checked studies trace under half to an unresolved V gene and leave the rest unexplained. Present in this sample are some 100,000 clones, 96% of which were seen just once. Approximately 0.2% of the sample is in the top ten clones. Sequenced: T cells isolated from PBMCs. Every receptor here comes from a human donor in good health.

In the case of this clone: The sample contains more than one DNA sequence encoding this CDR3. The genes are TRBV5-1 and TRBJ1-1; D call uncertain. The germline V and J ends were trimmed by 0 bases and 0 bases, with 6 bases remaining between them. The length of the CDR3 is 14 residues. Per the germline V gene, CDR1 is SGHRS and CDR2 is YFSETQ. CDR3 amino acids: CASSLDRLNTEAFF. The CDR3 DNA is TGCGCCAGCAGCTTGGACAGACTGAACACTGAAGCTTTCTTT. Drawing the rest from reference TRBV5-1 and TRBJ1-1, the complete variable domain is KAGVTQTPRYLIKTRGQQVTLSCSPISGHRSVSWYQQTPGQGLQFLFEYFSETQRNKGNFPGRFSGRQFSNSRSEMNVSTLELGDSALYLCASSLDRLNTEAFFGQGTRLTVV.

This chain connects TRBV19 to TRBJ1-5; no clear D. CDR3 length: 13 residues. With 10 bases removed from V and 3 bases from J, the gap between germline ends came to 13 bases. Germline V gene sequence: CDR1 LNHDA, CDR2 SQIVND (reference sequence). The CDR3 is CATQKINNQPQHF. In nucleotides, the CDR3 is TGTGCCACTCAGAAGATTAACAATCAGCCCCAGCATTTT.

The chain carries TRBV6-1 and TRBJ2-1, with a weak D call TRBD1 (5 bases). Trimming removed 0 bases at V and 4 bases at J, with 19 bases between. Germline values: CDR1 MNHNS, CDR2 SASEGT. This CDR3 is built from 18 residues. Here the CDR3 reads CASSEAPDWEGHYNEQFF. For the CDR3, the DNA is TGTGCCAGCAGTGAAGCCCCCGACTGGGAAGGACATTACAATGAGCAGTTCTTC.

The V gene is TRBV11-2, the J gene TRBJ1-4; D gene unclear. The CDR3 is 12 residues long. With 3 bases removed from V and 5 bases from J, the gap between germline ends came to 4 bases. The V gene's germline CDR1 is SGHAT and CDR2 FQNNGV. CDR3 sequence: CASSFVNEKLFF. CDR3 nucleotide sequence: TGTGCCAGCAGCTTTGTAAATGAAAAACTGTTTTTT. The full variable domain, rest sourced from reference TRBV11-2 and TRBJ1-4, is EAGVAQSPRYKIIEKRQSVAFWCNPISGHATLYWYQQILGQGPKLLIQFQNNGVVDDSQLPKDRFSAERLKGVDSTLKIQPAKLEDSAVYLCASSFVNEKLFFGSGTQLSVL.